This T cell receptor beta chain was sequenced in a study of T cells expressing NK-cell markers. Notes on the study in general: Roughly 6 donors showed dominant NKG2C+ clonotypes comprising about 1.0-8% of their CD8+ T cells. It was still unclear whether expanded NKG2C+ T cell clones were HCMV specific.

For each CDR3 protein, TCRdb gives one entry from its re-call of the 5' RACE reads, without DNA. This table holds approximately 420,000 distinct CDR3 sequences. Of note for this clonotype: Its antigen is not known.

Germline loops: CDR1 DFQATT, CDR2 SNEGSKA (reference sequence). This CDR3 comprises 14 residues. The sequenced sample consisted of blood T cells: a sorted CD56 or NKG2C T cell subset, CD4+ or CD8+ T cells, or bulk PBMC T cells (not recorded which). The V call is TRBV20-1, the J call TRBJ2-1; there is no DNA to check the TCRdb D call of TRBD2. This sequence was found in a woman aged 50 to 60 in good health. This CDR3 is CSAQTSRQDNEQFF.